The 32 T cell receptor beta chains below all came from one sample that was sequenced in a study of blood T cell repertoires in COVID-19 (TCRdb year 2020). The receptor library was made with the immunoSEQ multiplex PCR assay. TCRdb took over this immuneACCESS table, retaining in-frame rearrangements with V and J assigned. Such tables are incomplete; in checked studies, under half of the missing clones stem from an unresolved V gene, and the remainder is unexplained. In all, the sample holds hundreds of thousands of clones, and 85% to 90% of those were seen once. The ten largest clones take up approximately 1.3% of the sample. Sequencing used peripheral blood. These receptor sequences come from an older man with acute or convalescent COVID-19.

This rearrangement joins TRBV9 to TRBJ2-3, with TRBD1 matching 7 bases. J gave up 0 bases and V 4 bases, and 8 bases lay outside the gene matches. Germline V gene lookup returns CDR1 SGDLS and CDR2 YYNGEE. The CDR3 is 16 residues long. The CDR3 loop is CASSIDRDRSTDTQYF. In DNA form, the CDR3 reads TGTGCCAGCAGCATCGACAGGGACCGTAGCACAGATACGCAGTATTTT.

The rearrangement uses TRBV7-9 and TRBJ1-2, with TRBD1 as a possible D gene (5 bases). V gave up 2 bases and J gave up 4 bases, with 8 bases separating them. Germline V gene lookup returns CDR1 SEHNR and CDR2 FQNEAQ (reference sequence). The CDR3 loop spans 13 amino acids. CDR3 protein: CASSLRQGYGYTF. In DNA form, the CDR3 reads TGTGCCAGCAGCTTACGGCAGGGCTATGGCTACACCTTC.

This chain uses TRBV5-1 with TRBJ2-2; D not resolved. The CDR3 runs to 13 residues. V was pared by 4 bases and J by 4 bases, with 8 bases between. In germline, CDR1 is SGHRS, CDR2 YFSETQ. In DNA form, the CDR3 reads TGCGCCAGCAGCGATCTACTCACCGGGGAGCTGTTTTTT. Protein: CASSDLLTGELFF. The full variable domain, with the rest looked up from reference TRBV5-1 and TRBJ2-2, is KAGVTQTPRYLIKTRGQQVTLSCSPISGHRSVSWYQQTPGQGLQFLFEYFSETQRNKGNFPGRFSGRQFSNSRSEMNVSTLELGDSALYLCASSDLLTGELFFGEGSRLTVL.

The chain carries TRBV6-2 or TRBV6-3 and TRBJ2-7; 7 positions match TRBD2. The CDR3 extends over 16 amino acids. V shed 6 bases, J shed 0 bases, and the junction held 11 bases outside the gene matches. CDR1 is MNHEY, CDR2 SVGEGT, per germline. The chain's CDR3 is CASSLSGLDFSYEQYF. The CDR3 coding sequence is TGTGCCAGCAGCTTAAGCGGACTAGACTTCTCCTACGAGCAGTACTTC.

The CDR3 here is CASSLTPGLSSYNEQFF. In DNA, the CDR3 is TGCGCCAGCAGCTTAACACCGGGACTAAGCTCCTACAATGAGCAGTTCTTC. The chain carries TRBV5-1 and TRBJ2-1; TRBD2 aligns across 7 bases. V shed 2 bases, J shed 0 bases, and the junction held 8 bases outside the gene matches. Germline CDR1 is SGHRS and CDR2 is YFSETQ. This CDR3 contains 17 residues.

This clone was counted only a few times. The sample carries other DNA sequences with the same CDR3. The rearrangement joins TRBV19 to TRBJ2-1; no reliable D call. Germline CDR1 LNHDA, CDR2 SQIVND (reference sequence). Trimming took off 1 base at V and 1 base at J, with 8 bases between the two ends. This CDR3 region has 15 residues. The CDR3 loop is CASSIGRGSYNEQFF. The DNA of the CDR3 is TGTGCCAGTAGTATAGGGAGAGGATCCTACAATGAGCAGTTCTTC.

The chain is built from TRBV18 and TRBJ1-3; D might be TRBD1 (5 bases). This CDR3 is 18 amino acids long. V was shortened by 0 bases and J by 3 bases, with 18 bases between the two germline ends. CDR1 is KGHSH and CDR2 is LQKENI in the germline V gene. The CDR3 here is CASSPPVTGVLLGNTIYF. Written as DNA, the CDR3 is TGTGCCAGCTCACCACCGGTGACGGGGGTACTCCTTGGAAACACCATATATTTT.

The genes are TRBV14 and TRBJ2-3, with D unclear. The CDR3 consists of 16 residues. CDR1 and CDR2 from the germline V gene are SGHDN and FVKESK. The V end lost 2 bases, the J end lost 2 bases, and 14 bases lay between the germline ends. The CDR3 DNA follows: TGTGCCAGCAGCCAATATGACGGGTTGATCACAGATACGCAGTATTTT. This encodes CASSQYDGLITDTQYF.

This chain uses TRBV11-3 with TRBJ2-3; weak D call: TRBD1 (6 bases). V lost 4 bases and J 3 bases, leaving 8 bases between the germline ends. The CDR3 is made up of 13 amino acids. Looked up from germline, CDR1 is SGHNT and CDR2 is YENEEA. The CDR3 DNA reads TGTGCCAGCAGCTACGGACAGACAGATACGCAGTATTTT. Translating gives CASSYGQTDTQYF.

The gene calls are TRBV4-1 and TRBJ1-5; D may be TRBD1 (5 bases). The CDR3 spans 13 residues. The germline CDR1 and CDR2 sequences are MGHRA and YSYEKL. V lost 1 base and J lost 9, with 10 bases in between. CDR3 protein: CASSQGSDTPQHF. The CDR3 DNA sequence: TGCGCCAGCAGCCAAGGTTCGGACACGCCCCAGCATTTT.

This sequence joins TRBV10-2 and TRBJ2-7, with 7 bases identical to TRBD1. This CDR3 contains 14 residues. J gave up 2 bases and V 8 bases, and 9 bases lay outside the gene matches. CDR1 and CDR2 from the germline V gene are WSHSY and SAAADI. The CDR3 loop reads CASWDRTKPYEQYF. The CDR3 nucleotides read TGCGCCAGCTGGGACAGAACCAAGCCCTACGAGCAGTACTTC.

This chain uses TRBV27 with TRBJ1-3; 7 nucleotides align to TRBD1. The CDR3 covers 14 residues. Germline V lookup: CDR1 MNHEY, CDR2 SMNVEV (reference sequence). J lost 4 bases, V lost 2 bases, and 2 bases had no gene match. CDR3 bases: TGTGCCAGCAGTTTAAACAGGGGAGGAAACACCATATATTTT. Protein sequence: CASSLNRGGNTIYF.

The chain links TRBV28 to TRBJ2-2, with 9 bases identical to TRBD2. The CDR3 loop spans 20 amino acids. The germline CDR1 and CDR2 sequences are MDHEN and SYDVKM. J lost 0 bases, V lost 2 bases, and 13 bases had no gene match. The CDR3 loop reads CASSLNGWREGRTNTGELFF. The CDR3 DNA is TGTGCCAGCAGTTTAAATGGCTGGCGGGAGGGCCGCACGAACACCGGGGAGCTGTTTTTT.

This chain links TRBV7-8 with TRBJ1-5; D perhaps matches TRBD1 (5 bases). The ends were cut back, 3 bases at V and 1 base at J, with 16 bases in the middle. Germline V gene data show CDR1 as SGHVS and CDR2 as FQNEAQ. The CDR3 spans 17 residues. CDR3 nucleotides: TGTGCCAGCAGCTTTAGGACATCCCGATCGAGCAATCAGCCCCAGCATTTT. This encodes CASSFRTSRSSNQPQHF.

The rearrangement links TRBV27 to TRBJ2-1; 9 nucleotides line up with TRBD2. CDR1 is MNHEY, CDR2 SMNVEV, per germline (reference sequence). V was clipped by 0 bases and J by 8 bases; unmatched bases: 8. CDR3 size: 16 residues. The CDR3 reads CASSLSGGAGGYEQFF. The CDR3 DNA is TGTGCCAGCAGTTTATCGGGGGGAGCGGGAGGCTATGAGCAGTTCTTC.

The rearrangement links TRBV9 to TRBJ2-1; D might be TRBD2 (6 bases). V lost 0 bases and J lost 0, with 10 bases in between. CDR1 is SGDLS and CDR2 is YYNGEE in the germline V gene. The CDR3 extends over 16 amino acids. In DNA form, the CDR3 reads TGTGCCAGCAGCGTAGCCGGAGGGGCCTCCTACAATGAGCAGTTCTTC. The encoded protein is CASSVAGGASYNEQFF.

The V gene is TRBV27, the J gene TRBJ1-2; possibly TRBD1 for D (5 bases). The CDR3 spans 15 residues. Germline V gives CDR1 MNHEY, CDR2 SMNVEV (reference sequence). Trimming took 5 bases from V and 6 from J, leaving 19 bases between them. The CDR3 region has the DNA TGTGCCAGCAGTCCAGGGACTTCCAACGTGCATGGCTACACCTTC. Protein sequence: CASSPGTSNVHGYTF.

The chain is built from TRBV12-2 and TRBJ1-1. TRBV12-2 counts as a pseudogene. The CDR3 is made up of 18 amino acids. In DNA, the CDR3 is TGTGCAAGTCGCGAAAAGATACCGGCGGAGTGGAGTAACACTGAAGCTTTCTTT. It is translated as CASREKIPAEWSNTEAFF.

The chain joins TRBV7-3 to TRBJ2-3; a possible D gene is TRBD1 (6 bases). Germline loops: CDR1 SGHTA, CDR2 FQGTGA. CDR3 length: 15 amino acids. V lost 1 base and J 0 bases, leaving 8 bases between the germline ends. In DNA, the CDR3 is TGTGCCAGCAGCTTAAATCAGGGGAGCACAGATACGCAGTATTTT. Protein: CASSLNQGSTDTQYF. The variable domain in full, with the rest retrieved from reference TRBV7-3 and TRBJ2-3, is GAGVSQTPSNKVTEKGKYVELRCDPISGHTALYWYRQSLGQGPEFLIYFQGTGAADDSGLPNDRFFAVRPEGSVSTLKIQRTERGDSAVYLCASSLNQGSTDTQYFGPGTRLTVL.

The chain carries TRBV7-2 and TRBJ2-1, with D perhaps TRBD1 (5 bases). The germline V and J ends were trimmed by 1 base and 7 bases, with 8 bases remaining between them. This CDR3 comprises 13 residues. CDR1 and CDR2 (germline): SGHTA, FQGNSA. This CDR3 reads CASSLGGINEQFF. The DNA of the CDR3 is TGTGCCAGCAGCTTAGGGGGCATAAATGAGCAGTTCTTC. Complete variable domain (other parts from reference TRBV7-2 and TRBJ2-1): GAGVSQSPSNKVTEKGKDVELRCDPISGHTALYWYRQSLGQGLEFLIYFQGNSAPDKSGLPSDRFSAERTGGSVSTLTIQRTQQEDSAVYLCASSLGGINEQFFGPGTRLTVL.

The chain combines TRBV3-1 (or the pseudogene TRBV3-2) with TRBJ2-7; TRBD2 might be the D (7 bases). The CDR3 contains 15 residues. The germline gives CDR1 LGHDT, CDR2 YNNKEL (reference sequence). With 4 bases removed from V and 6 bases from J, the gap between germline ends came to 19 bases. The CDR3 DNA reads TGTGCCAGCAGCCCCGCGGGGGCGAAAAGGAGCGAGCAGTACTTC. Protein sequence: CASSPAGAKRSEQYF.

V gene TRBV6-6 combines with J gene TRBJ2-7; 7 bases fit TRBD2. Germline V CDR1 and CDR2: MNHNY, SVGAGI (reference sequence). V trimming: 2 bases; J trimming: 1 base; junction bases outside the gene matches: 5. This CDR3 comprises 15 residues. For the CDR3, the DNA is TGTGCCAGCAGTTACGGTGGGGGGGAGTCCTACGAGCAGTACTTC. It translates to CASSYGGGESYEQYF.

The rearrangement uses TRBV5-1 and TRBJ1-1; D ambiguous. Per the germline V gene, CDR1 is SGHRS and CDR2 is YFSETQ. V lost 3 bases to trimming and J lost 1 base, with 7 bases between them. This CDR3 is built from 13 residues. CDR3 protein: CASSSHGNTEAFF. The CDR3 bases are TGCGCCAGCAGCTCCCACGGGAACACTGAAGCTTTCTTT.

The V call is TRBV6-2 or TRBV6-3, the J call TRBJ2-4, with 8 positions matching TRBD2. Germline V CDR1 and CDR2: MNHEY, SVGEGT. The CDR3 totals 14 residues. V shed 6 bases and J 4 bases; nucleotides not matched to a gene: 5. The CDR3 sequence: CASSPLAAKNIQYF. The CDR3 nucleotides are TGTGCCAGCAGCCCACTAGCGGCAAAAAACATTCAGTACTTC.

This clone appeared once. This chain links TRBV9 with TRBJ2-3; the D is unclear. The CDR3 sequence is 15 residues long. V lost 2 bases and J lost 1, with 11 bases in between. CDR1 and CDR2 (germline): SGDLS, YYNGEE. CDR3 sequence: CASSVSGVRTDTQYF. The CDR3 bases are TGTGCCAGCAGCGTTTCCGGAGTCCGCACAGATACGCAGTATTTT.

The chain uses TRBV7-9 and TRBJ1-1, with TRBD1 matching over 7 bases. The CDR3 covers 15 residues. The V segment lost 6 bases and the J segment 0 bases; nucleotides outside the gene matches: 7. Germline values: CDR1 SEHNR, CDR2 FQNEAQ (reference sequence). In DNA form, the CDR3 reads TGTGCCAGCAGGGGTAGGGACAGCTTGAACACTGAAGCTTTCTTT. Protein: CASRGRDSLNTEAFF.

The gene calls are TRBV9 and TRBJ1-6; D is undetermined. V lost 4 bases, J lost 4 bases, and 12 bases lay in between. This CDR3 spans 15 amino acids. Germline loops: CDR1 SGDLS, CDR2 YYNGEE. Here the CDR3 DNA reads TGTGCCAGCAGCCCGTCGGGAGCGTATAATTCACCCCTCCACTTT. Protein product: CASSPSGAYNSPLHF. The full variable domain, its missing parts supplied by reference TRBV9 and TRBJ1-6, is DSGVTQTPKHLITATGQRVTLRCSPRSGDLSVYWYQQSLDQGLQFLIQYYNGEERAKGNILERFSAQQFPDLHSELNLSSLELGDSALYFCASSPSGAYNSPLHFGNGTRLTVT.

This clone has just one count. The V gene is TRBV5-6, the J gene TRBJ1-4, with 11 bases identical to TRBD1. The CDR3 extends over 15 amino acids. The V gene end was trimmed by 4 bases and the J gene end by 7 bases; junction bases not matched to a gene: 6. From germline, CDR1 is SGHDT and CDR2 YYEEEE. The CDR3 here is CASSPGTGGSEKLFF. DNA for the CDR3: TGTGCCAGCAGCCCCGGGACAGGGGGTAGTGAAAAACTGTTTTTT.

The chain uses TRBV5-6 and TRBJ1-2; possible D gene TRBD1, 6 bases. There are 14 residues in the CDR3. Germline-derived CDR1 and CDR2 are SGHDT and YYEEEE. V dropped 3 bases and J dropped 2 bases, with 11 bases sitting between them. The CDR3 sequence: CASSSGTPNYGYTF. In DNA form, the CDR3 reads TGTGCCAGCAGCTCGGGGACACCCAACTATGGCTACACCTTC.

The table lists this clone with a few counts. V gene TRBV7-9 combines with J gene TRBJ2-1; no clear D. CDR3 length: 14 residues. Deletions cut 5 bases from V and 4 bases from J, with 12 bases between. Germline V gives CDR1 SEHNR, CDR2 FQNEAQ (reference sequence). CDR3 coding DNA: TGTGCCAGCAGCCCATCGACACTTTACAATGAGCAGTTCTTC. It translates to CASSPSTLYNEQFF. Drawing the rest from reference TRBV7-9 and TRBJ2-1, the complete variable domain is DTGVSQNPRHKITKRGQNVTFRCDPISEHNRLYWYRQTLGQGPEFLTYFQNEAQLEKSRLLSDRFSAERPKGSFSTLEIQRTEQGDSAMYLCASSPSTLYNEQFFGPGTRLTVL.

On this clone: Other DNA variants within this sample encode the same CDR3. The chain carries TRBV28 and TRBJ1-1; unclear D gene. This CDR3 contains 12 residues. Germline V lookup: CDR1 MDHEN, CDR2 SYDVKM. The V end lost 6 bases, the J end lost 2 bases, and 7 bases lay between the germline ends. CDR3 coding DNA: TGTGCCAGCAGCCCCAGTAACACTGAAGCTTTCTTT. It yields the protein CASSPSNTEAFF.

This clone was observed a single time. The chain links TRBV7-2 to TRBJ2-6; no reliable D call. The V gene's germline CDR1 is SGHTA and CDR2 FQGNSA. V lost 6 bases and J 2 bases, leaving 5 bases between the germline ends. The CDR3 extends over 13 amino acids. The CDR3 region has the DNA TGTGCCAGCAGTCCTACTGGGGCCAACGTCCTGACTTTC. Its translation: CASSPTGANVLTF. The whole variable domain, remainder taken from reference TRBV7-2 and TRBJ2-6, is GAGVSQSPSNKVTEKGKDVELRCDPISGHTALYWYRQSLGQGLEFLIYFQGNSAPDKSGLPSDRFSAERTGGSVSTLTIQRTQQEDSAVYLCASSPTGANVLTFGAGSRLTVL.